The clone carrying this TCR beta chain has a count of ten or more. TCRdb called the RT-PCR reads again in MiXCR, with one record for every CDR3 protein. The table records about 650,000 distinct CDR3 sequences, 15% to 19% of them present only once. This sample stems from a study of response to subunit inactivated influenza vaccine. V dropped 6 bases and J dropped 3 bases, with 13 bases sitting between them. The CDR3 is made up of 15 amino acids. Germline CDR1 KGHDR, CDR2 SFDVKD. The gene calls are TRBV24-1 and TRBJ2-2, with D hard to call. The TCR sequence derives from a man in his forties or fifties who received an inactivated influenza vaccine. The sample consisted of PBMCs from blood, taken about 11 days after vaccination. The DNA of the CDR3 is TGTGCCACCAGTTCGGTTCGGTGGGACACCGGGGAGCTGTTTTTT. Its protein product is CATSSVRWDTGELFF.